The clone carrying this T cell receptor beta chain was counted only a few times. This sample is part of a study of response to subunit inactivated influenza vaccine. From germline, CDR1 is SGHTA and CDR2 FQGNSA. This CDR3 is built from 14 residues. V shed 5 bases and J 9 bases; nucleotides not matched to a gene: 6. TCRdb re-called the RT-PCR reads with MiXCR, one entry per CDR3 protein. The profile covers around 500,000 distinct CDR3 sequences, with roughly 9.8% appearing a single time and less than 15% taken by the ten largest. The sequencing used PBMCs from blood, collected about 40 days after vaccination. The sequence derives from a man between 50 and 59 years old who received an inactivated influenza vaccine. This chain uses TRBV7-2 with TRBJ2-7; 14 nucleotides line up with TRBD2. The DNA for the CDR3 is TGTGCCAGCAGCCCGGGACTAGCGGGAGAGTCGCAGTACTTC. Translated, it gives CASSPGLAGESQYF. The variable domain in full, completed from reference TRBV7-2 and TRBJ2-7, reads GAGVSQSPSNKVTEKGKDVELRCDPISGHTALYWYRQSLGQGLEFLIYFQGNSAPDKSGLPSDRFSAERTGGSVSTLTIQRTQQEDSAVYLCASSPGLAGESQYFGPGTRLTVT.